The sequence of this TCR beta chain was determined in a study of radiotherapy plus CTLA-4 blockade in lung cancer. Looking at the study overall: For 18% of patients, objective responses occurred, and just over 30% had disease control.

Using immunoSEQ multiplex PCR, the repertoire was profiled, and TCRdb retains in-frame clones only, with some absent. The sample yields more than 95,000 clones, approximately 80% seen once. This CDR3 spans 16 amino acids. The germline V gene has CDR1 SEHNR and CDR2 FQNEAQ (reference sequence). Trimming shortened V by 7 bases and J by 0 bases, and 16 bases separated the two germline ends. Study-wide results and caveats: Peripheral blood showed expansion of tumor-derived TCR clones after radiotherapy and ipilimumab. Response was reportedly best predicted by early blood T cell clone dynamics, with interferon-beta.

A remark on this clone: Its antigen is as yet unknown.

The sequence came from a human donor with non-small cell lung cancer who had a partial response to radiotherapy plus ipilimumab. The chain has TRBV7-9 and TRBJ1-3, with D possibly being TRBD1 (5 bases). Here the sequenced sample was peripheral blood, taken from a patient treated with radiotherapy plus ipilimumab. Written as DNA, the CDR3 is TGTGCCAGCACCCCGGGGGGGATCGACTCTGGAAACACCATATATTTT. The encoded protein is CASTPGGIDSGNTIYF.